This T cell receptor beta chain was sequenced in a study of T cells after somatic rescue of genetic block. CDR1 is LGHNA, CDR2 YSLEER, per germline. The trim removed 6 bases at V and 8 bases at J, leaving 10 bases unmatched. The CDR3 runs to 15 residues. The count of this clone is one. TCRdb's copy holds only in-frame clones and misses some; the assay was immunoSEQ multiplex PCR. The sample lists some 90,000 clones, 75% to 90% occurring once. The origin of this receptor is a woman younger than 35. Specimen: peripheral blood mononuclear cells (PBMCs). This chain joins TRBV4-3 and TRBJ2-1; 10 positions match TRBD2. CDR3 residues: CASSLEPSGRYEQFF. The CDR3 bases are TGCGCCAGCAGTCTCGAGCCTAGCGGGAGATATGAGCAGTTCTTC.